The 21 T cell receptor beta chains reported below all come from one sample, sequenced in a study of shared clonotypes between healthy human individuals. Sequencing used immunoSEQ multiplex PCR; TCRdb keeps in-frame clones, though not all of them. The table lists around 1.6 million clones, 95% to 99% of them singletons. Sequenced sample: naive CD4+ T cells sorted from blood. The subset denotes: CD45RA+ positively selected. These receptors all stem from a man aged 25 to 40 in good health.

This chain uses TRBV4-1 with TRBJ2-5; the match to TRBD2 covers 10 bases. CDR1 MGHRA and CDR2 YSYEKL come from the germline V gene. Trimming cost V 4 bases and J 5 bases; bases outside gene matches: 13. CDR3 size: 17 residues. CDR3 in amino acids: CASSRQSGRAHLETQYF. Here the CDR3 DNA reads TGCGCCAGCAGCCGACAAAGCGGGAGGGCCCATTTGGAGACCCAGTACTTC.

The chain uses TRBV14 and TRBJ2-1, with a weak D call TRBD2 (5 bases). The V and J ends lost 3 bases and 1 base respectively, with 16 bases between them. The CDR3 consists of 17 residues. Germline assignment: CDR1 SGHDN and CDR2 FVKESK. CDR3: CASSHPKRMTSYNEQFF. As DNA, the CDR3 is TGTGCCAGCAGCCACCCCAAGCGGATGACTTCCTACAATGAGCAGTTCTTC.

The V and J genes are TRBV6-5 and TRBJ2-2; TRBD2 matches at 12 bases. Trimming at V came to 7 bases and at J to 8 bases, leaving 2 bases not matched to a gene. CDR1 is MNHEY and CDR2 is SVGAGI in the germline V gene. CDR3 length: 13 amino acids. CDR3: CASIGLAGGELFF. In DNA form, the CDR3 reads TGTGCCAGCATTGGACTAGCGGGAGGGGAGCTGTTTTTT.

Comments on this clone: Other DNA sequences in this sample translate to the same CDR3. The chain combines TRBV19 with TRBJ2-2; no firm D call. Per germline, CDR1 LNHDA and CDR2 SQIVND (reference sequence). V dropped 5 bases and J dropped 4 bases, with 8 bases sitting between them. There are 13 residues in the CDR3. Written as DNA, the CDR3 is TGTGCCAGTAGTCTCTTGGGCACCGGGGAGCTGTTTTTT. Translating gives CASSLLGTGELFF.

This clone was seen a single time. Other DNA sequences from this sample encode an identical CDR3 as well. The chain joins TRBV18 to TRBJ2-2; weak D call: TRBD1 (5 bases). The V gene lost 2 bases and the J gene lost 5 bases, with 6 bases spanning the gap. CDR3 length equals 13 residues. Germline values: CDR1 KGHSH, CDR2 LQKENI. The CDR3 spells CASSPRGTGELFF. CDR3 nucleotides: TGTGCCAGCTCACCAAGGGGAACCGGGGAGCTGTTTTTT.

The V and J genes are TRBV10-3 and TRBJ2-7; 10 bases align to TRBD1. Per the germline V gene, CDR1 is ENHRY and CDR2 is SYGVKD. The V segment lost 5 bases and the J segment 2 bases; nucleotides outside the gene matches: 3. The CDR3 extends over 14 amino acids. CDR3 nucleotide sequence: TGTGCCATCAGTCCGGGACAGGGGCCCTACGAGCAGTACTTC. Its translation: CAISPGQGPYEQYF.

In this sample, this clone turned up once. The chain carries TRBV7-2 and TRBJ2-7; no definite D call. Germline values: CDR1 SGHTA, CDR2 FQGNSA. This CDR3 comprises 13 residues. V gave up 5 bases and J gave up 2 bases, with 10 bases separating them. Here the CDR3 reads CASSPEIAYEQYF. In nucleotides, the CDR3 is TGTGCCAGCAGCCCCGAGATAGCCTACGAGCAGTACTTC.

The chain combines TRBV7-2 with TRBJ2-3, with D maybe TRBD1 (6 bases). V lost 4 bases, J lost 7 bases, and 18 bases lay in between. The V gene's germline CDR1 is SGHTA and CDR2 FQGNSA. This CDR3 region has 15 residues. In DNA, the CDR3 is TGTGCCAGCAGCTCACAGGGTACTTTAACAAATACGCAGTATTTT. This translates into CASSSQGTLTNTQYF. Full variable domain (outside the CDR3, taken from reference TRBV7-2 and TRBJ2-3): GAGVSQSPSNKVTEKGKDVELRCDPISGHTALYWYRQSLGQGLEFLIYFQGNSAPDKSGLPSDRFSAERTGGSVSTLTIQRTQQEDSAVYLCASSSQGTLTNTQYFGPGTRLTVL.

V gene TRBV5-1 combines with J gene TRBJ2-3; no firm D call. The V gene's germline CDR1 is SGHRS and CDR2 YFSETQ. The CDR3 length is 13 residues. V lost 3 bases and J 2 bases, leaving 7 bases between the germline ends. The CDR3 loop is CASSSAYTDTQYF. In DNA form, the CDR3 reads TGCGCCAGCAGCTCGGCCTACACAGATACGCAGTATTTT.

The gene calls are TRBV7-3 and TRBJ1-2; D remains ambiguous. CDR1 and CDR2 from the germline V gene are SGHTA and FQGTGA. The V gene lost 3 bases and the J gene lost 6 bases, with 17 bases spanning the gap. The CDR3 is 15 residues long. CDR3 protein: CASSLYRGVENGYTF. CDR3 in DNA: TGTGCCAGCAGCTTGTACCGCGGTGTCGAAAATGGCTACACCTTC.

The chain recombines TRBV6-1 with TRBJ2-1, with 11 bases identical to TRBD1. V gave up 7 bases and J gave up 4 bases; unmatched junction bases: 6. Looked up from germline, CDR1 is MNHNS and CDR2 is SASEGT. The CDR3 is 15 residues long. The CDR3, as DNA: TGTGCCAGCAAGGGGGGACAGGGGGTATACAATGAGCAGTTCTTC. Translation gives CASKGGQGVYNEQFF.

This chain uses TRBV6-5 with TRBJ2-3; D is unresolved. The V gene lost 0 bases and the J gene lost 2 bases, with 9 bases spanning the gap. Germline CDR1 is MNHEY and CDR2 is SVGAGI. The CDR3 is made up of 15 amino acids. The CDR3 DNA reads as TGTGCCAGCAGTTACTCGGGCAGCTACACAGATACGCAGTATTTT. Amino acids: CASSYSGSYTDTQYF.

The genes are TRBV5-1 and TRBJ1-4; TRBD1 is a possible D gene (6 bases). The CDR3 is 18 residues long. Deletions cut 5 bases from V and 6 bases from J, with 26 bases between. Germline loops: CDR1 SGHRS, CDR2 YFSETQ. The CDR3 protein is CASSSLPNLGGNHEKLFF. The CDR3 region has the DNA TGCGCCAGCAGTTCGCTGCCGAATTTAGGGGGGAACCATGAAAAACTGTTTTTT.

This clone was counted once. This chain joins TRBV20-1 and TRBJ2-7; 8 bases are shared with TRBD2. Germline V gives CDR1 DFQATT, CDR2 SNEGSKA (reference sequence). V lost 6 bases and J lost 9; bases outside the gene matches: 7. The CDR3 contains 11 residues. The CDR3 loop is CSAGGGQRQYF. The CDR3 DNA reads TGCAGTGCCGGGGGGGGGCAAAGGCAGTACTTC.

The genes are TRBV28 and TRBJ2-7; TRBD1 is a possible D gene (6 bases). The ends were cut back, 6 bases at V and 4 bases at J, with 16 bases in the middle. Germline CDR1 reads MDHEN; CDR2 reads SYDVKM. The CDR3 length is 14 residues. As DNA, the CDR3 is TGTGCCAGCAGATCACAGGGACCTCCGTACGAGCAGTACTTC. It specifies CASRSQGPPYEQYF.

A single count supports this clone. The V call is TRBV18, the J call TRBJ1-2; 8 bases map to TRBD1. Looked up from germline, CDR1 is KGHSH and CDR2 is LQKENI. J lost 7 bases, V lost 2 bases, and 6 bases had no gene match. The CDR3 is 14 residues long. The CDR3 is CASSPSGQAVGYTF. CDR3 nucleotides: TGTGCCAGCTCACCATCGGGACAGGCCGTTGGCTACACCTTC.

The chain uses TRBV28 and TRBJ2-7; D unclear. The CDR3 extends over 13 amino acids. Germline CDR1 and CDR2: MDHEN and SYDVKM. Trimming cost V 5 bases and J 6 bases, with 14 bases left between them. The CDR3 reads CASSDGVPVEQYF. The DNA for the CDR3 is TGTGCCAGCAGTGACGGCGTCCCGGTCGAGCAGTACTTC. The variable domain in full, with the rest retrieved from reference TRBV28 and TRBJ2-7, is DVKVTQSSRYLVKRTGEKVFLECVQDMDHENMFWYRQDPGLGLRLIYFSYDVKMKEKGDIPEGYSVSREKKERFSLILESASTNQTSMYLCASSDGVPVEQYFGPGTRLTVT.

As to this clone: Other DNA sequences within the sample encode an identical CDR3. The genes are TRBV27 and TRBJ2-2; D is unclear. The CDR3 is 15 amino acids. Trimming pared 3 bases from V and 0 bases from J, leaving 8 bases between. The germline gives CDR1 MNHEY, CDR2 SMNVEV (reference sequence). CDR3 nucleotides: TGTGCCAGCAGTTTGACCGGGTCGAACACCGGGGAGCTGTTTTTT. Protein: CASSLTGSNTGELFF.

The genes are TRBV7-2 and TRBJ2-7; 9 bases agree with TRBD2. The CDR3 sequence is 14 residues long. Germline lookup yields CDR1 SGHTA and CDR2 FQGNSA. V lost 4 bases, J lost 3 bases, and 4 bases stayed unmatched. For the CDR3, the DNA is TGTGCCAGCAGCTCCCGTAGCGGGAGCTACGAGCAGTACTTC. Protein product: CASSSRSGSYEQYF.

The V gene is TRBV7-9, the J gene TRBJ1-5; tentative D call: TRBD1 (5 bases). The CDR3 consists of 14 residues. The germline V gene has CDR1 SEHNR and CDR2 FQNEAQ (reference sequence). Trimming removed 2 bases at V and 3 bases at J, with 8 bases between. CDR3 in amino acids: CASSLRGVNQPQHF. As DNA, the CDR3 is TGTGCCAGCAGCTTACGAGGGGTCAATCAGCCCCAGCATTTT.

The chain joins TRBV28 to TRBJ1-2, with D maybe TRBD1 (5 bases). The CDR3 spans 12 residues. Trimming removed 3 bases from V and 8 bases from J, with 10 bases in between. Germline assignment: CDR1 MDHEN and CDR2 SYDVKM. In nucleotides, the CDR3 is TGTGCCAGCAGTTTGTCAGGGAGGGGCTACACCTTC. Its protein is CASSLSGRGYTF.